Listed below are T cell receptor beta chains from one sample, sequenced in a study of blood T cell repertoires in COVID-19. Method: immunoSEQ multiplex PCR; TCRdb's copy keeps in-frame clones and lacks some. The table lists 200,000 to 250,000 clones, roughly 79% of them singletons. Sequencing used PBMCs or T cells enriched from blood (not recorded which). The receptors were gathered from a man in his forties or fifties who had recovered from COVID-19. Both conserved end residues are trimmed from each CDR3. Fields, in order: V gene, clone size, J gene, CDR3 protein. Rows may omit the clone size; those that give it use once, few, many or a size class.

V gene: TRBV6-6; clone size: few; J gene: TRBJ1-3; CDR3 protein: ASTLGQSGNTIY
V gene: TRBV24-1; clone size: -; J gene: TRBJ1-1; CDR3 protein: ATIRLWGRGNTEAF
V gene: TRBV5-1; clone size: -; J gene: TRBJ2-5; CDR3 protein: ASSPQGETQY
V gene: TRBV5-5; clone size: -; J gene: TRBJ1-5; CDR3 protein: ASSLVLQKLYQPQH
V gene: TRBV11-2; clone size: -; J gene: TRBJ2-5; CDR3 protein: ASSSTGAGPEETQY
V gene: TRBV7-3; clone size: -; J gene: TRBJ1-6; CDR3 protein: ASSKQGTGFNSPLH
V gene: TRBV12-3/TRBV12-4; clone size: -; J gene: TRBJ1-1; CDR3 protein: ASSLRRTEAF
V gene: TRBV4-3; clone size: many; J gene: TRBJ1-1; CDR3 protein: ASSQDRGAEAF
V gene: TRBV29-1; clone size: -; J gene: TRBJ2-2; CDR3 protein: STSGRVNENTGELF
V gene: TRBV10-3; clone size: -; J gene: TRBJ1-1; CDR3 protein: AINAGAAEAF
V gene: TRBV5-1; clone size: -; J gene: TRBJ2-3; CDR3 protein: ASSLTSGGTSGTDTQY
V gene: TRBV18; clone size: -; J gene: TRBJ2-3; CDR3 protein: ASSPTGGSTDTQY
V gene: TRBV9; clone size: -; J gene: TRBJ1-2; CDR3 protein: ASSEIGTANYGYT
V gene: TRBV7-8; clone size: few; J gene: TRBJ1-6; CDR3 protein: ASSLVLGTSSPLH
V gene: TRBV6-5; clone size: -; J gene: TRBJ1-3; CDR3 protein: ASRGGSGNTIY
V gene: TRBV11-2; clone size: -; J gene: TRBJ2-5; CDR3 protein: ASSVPGQGRQETQY
V gene: TRBV9; clone size: -; J gene: TRBJ2-7; CDR3 protein: ASGTSGTGPREQY
V gene: TRBV28; clone size: -; J gene: TRBJ1-2; CDR3 protein: ASTDRTNYGYT
V gene: TRBV5-6; clone size: -; J gene: TRBJ2-6; CDR3 protein: ASSSVGAPSGANVLT
V gene: TRBV7-2; clone size: few; J gene: TRBJ1-1; CDR3 protein: ASSLVGAESTEAF
V gene: TRBV2; clone size: -; J gene: TRBJ1-6; CDR3 protein: ASSARGGNSPLH
V gene: TRBV7-8; clone size: -; J gene: TRBJ1-2; CDR3 protein: ASSGRDRGREDGYT
V gene: TRBV27; clone size: -; J gene: TRBJ1-4; CDR3 protein: ASSPSGGNEKLF
V gene: TRBV20-1; clone size: -; J gene: TRBJ2-1; CDR3 protein: SAGIPNEQF
V gene: TRBV18; clone size: -; J gene: TRBJ1-4; CDR3 protein: ASSGPGQGREKLF
V gene: TRBV18; clone size: -; J gene: TRBJ2-2; CDR3 protein: ASSQTEGQYTGELF
V gene: TRBV2; clone size: -; J gene: TRBJ1-2; CDR3 protein: ASSEGGQGQLYGYT
V gene: TRBV30; clone size: -; J gene: TRBJ1-3; CDR3 protein: AWGRLGPGD